This passage covers 9 T cell receptor beta chains from one sample sequenced in a study of radiation and T cells in renal cell carcinoma. Time point defined: blood 4 weeks post-SBRT, at nephrectomy. The treatment was: 15 Gy SBRT to primary tumor, nephrectomy 4 weeks later. TCRdb keeps only in-frame clones here, not all; method: immunoSEQ multiplex PCR. The sample carries around 100,000 clones, roughly 84% recorded once. The sample in question was blood, obtained from a patient whose treatment included radiotherapy and nephrectomy. These receptors all stem from a man between 60 and 75 years old with renal cell carcinoma.

The chain links TRBV4-2 to TRBJ2-7; D ambiguous. Germline lookup yields CDR1 LGHNA and CDR2 YNFKEQ. V lost 2 bases and J lost 4, with 18 bases in between. The CDR3 sequence is 16 residues long. The CDR3 reads CASSQFHPGETYEQYF. CDR3 DNA: TGTGCCAGCAGCCAATTCCATCCAGGAGAAACTTACGAGCAGTACTTC.

A few counts support this clone. The chain links TRBV5-6 to TRBJ2-3; 9 nucleotides align to TRBD1. V was clipped by 1 base and J by 3 bases; unmatched bases: 12. The CDR3 runs 18 residues. Germline V CDR1 and CDR2: SGHDT, YYEEEE. CDR3 sequence: CASSLFSRTGGPTDTQYF. DNA for the CDR3: TGTGCCAGCAGCTTGTTTTCCAGAACAGGGGGCCCGACAGATACGCAGTATTTT.

The chain links TRBV7-2 to TRBJ1-2; no clear D. Trimming took 5 bases from V and 7 from J, leaving 11 bases between them. The V gene's germline CDR1 is SGHTA and CDR2 FQGNSA. The CDR3 length is 12 residues. The CDR3 sequence: CASSLSVGGYTF. CDR3 nucleotide sequence: TGTGCCAGCAGCCTGTCGGTGGGTGGCTACACCTTC.

This chain connects TRBV11-3 to TRBJ2-5; TRBD2 is a possible D gene (5 bases). With 3 bases removed from V and 1 base from J, the gap between germline ends came to 15 bases. The germline V gene encodes CDR1 SGHNT and CDR2 YENEEA. This CDR3 has 16 residues. CDR3 residues: CASSLSRGAAQETQYF. CDR3 sequence (DNA): TGTGCCAGCAGCTTGAGTCGGGGAGCCGCCCAAGAGACCCAGTACTTC. The whole variable domain, remainder taken from reference TRBV11-3 and TRBJ2-5, is EAGVVQSPRYKIIEKKQPVAFWCNPISGHNTLYWYLQNLGQGPELLIRYENEEAVDDSQLPKDRFSAERLKGVDSTLKIQPAELGDSAVYLCASSLSRGAAQETQYFGPGTRLLVL.

The rearrangement links TRBV25-1 to TRBJ2-7; D uncertain. This CDR3 comprises 12 residues. The V gene lost 2 bases and the J gene lost 7 bases, with 9 bases spanning the gap. In germline, CDR1 is MGHDK, CDR2 SYGVNS. This CDR3 reads CASSEGGWEQYF. The DNA for the CDR3 is TGTGCCAGCAGTGAAGGTGGTTGGGAGCAGTACTTC.

This clone showed up just once. This rearrangement joins TRBV18 to TRBJ2-5, with TRBD1 matching over 7 bases. This CDR3 region has 13 residues. The trim removed 4 bases at V and 2 bases at J, leaving 1 base unmatched. CDR1 and CDR2 from the germline V gene are KGHSH and LQKENI. The CDR3 bases are TGTGCCAGCTCACTACAGGGGCAAGAGACCCAGTACTTC. Translating it yields CASSLQGQETQYF.

The rearrangement uses TRBV6-5 and TRBJ1-2, with D maybe TRBD1 (5 bases). The V end was cut by 7 bases, the J end by 4 bases, with 19 bases between. The length of the CDR3 is 15 residues. Germline assignment: CDR1 MNHEY and CDR2 SVGAGI. Here the CDR3 DNA reads TGTGCCAGCACCCACCGGGGACGAAAAGGCTATGGCTACACCTTC. Its protein is CASTHRGRKGYGYTF.

CDR3 residues: CASSFGDTEQYF. DNA for the CDR3: TGTGCCAGCAGCTTCGGGGACACCGAGCAGTACTTC. This chain joins TRBV11-2 and TRBJ2-7; possible D gene TRBD1, 6 bases. Germline CDR1 is SGHAT and CDR2 is FQNNGV. CDR3 size: 12 residues. The V gene lost 3 bases and the J gene lost 6 bases, with 9 bases spanning the gap. The variable domain in full, with the rest retrieved from reference TRBV11-2 and TRBJ2-7, is EAGVAQSPRYKIIEKRQSVAFWCNPISGHATLYWYQQILGQGPKLLIQFQNNGVVDDSQLPKDRFSAERLKGVDSTLKIQPAKLEDSAVYLCASSFGDTEQYFGPGTRLTVT.

This chain links TRBV28 with TRBJ2-7; perhaps TRBD2 as D (5 bases). The germline V and J ends were trimmed by 5 bases and 0 bases, with 11 bases remaining between them. Per germline, CDR1 MDHEN and CDR2 SYDVKM. There are 14 residues in the CDR3. For the CDR3, the DNA is TGTGCCAGCAGTCTCGGACTTATCTCCTACGAGCAGTACTTC. It specifies CASSLGLISYEQYF.